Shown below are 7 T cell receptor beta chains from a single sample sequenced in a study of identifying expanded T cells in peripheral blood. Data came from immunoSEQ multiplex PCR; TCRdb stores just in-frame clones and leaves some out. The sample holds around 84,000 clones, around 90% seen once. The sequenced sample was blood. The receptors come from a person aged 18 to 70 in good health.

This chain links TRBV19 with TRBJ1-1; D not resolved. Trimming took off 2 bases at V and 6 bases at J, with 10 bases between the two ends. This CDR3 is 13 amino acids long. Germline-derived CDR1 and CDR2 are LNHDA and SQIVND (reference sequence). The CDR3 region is CASSIQRWSEAFF. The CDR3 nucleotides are TGTGCCAGTAGTATACAGCGATGGTCTGAAGCTTTCTTT.

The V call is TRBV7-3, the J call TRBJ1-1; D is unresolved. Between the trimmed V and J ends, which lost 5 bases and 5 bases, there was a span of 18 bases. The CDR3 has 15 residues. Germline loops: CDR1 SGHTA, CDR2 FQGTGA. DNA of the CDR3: TGTGCCAGCAGCGCAAACAGAAACAGAGGGACTGAAGCTTTCTTT. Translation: CASSANRNRGTEAFF.

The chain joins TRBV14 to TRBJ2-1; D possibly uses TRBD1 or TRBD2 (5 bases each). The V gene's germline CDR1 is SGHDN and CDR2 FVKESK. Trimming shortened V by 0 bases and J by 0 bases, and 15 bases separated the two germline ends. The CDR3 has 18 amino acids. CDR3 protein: CASSQDFSGLSSYNEQFF. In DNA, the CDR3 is TGTGCCAGCAGCCAAGATTTTTCGGGGCTAAGCTCCTACAATGAGCAGTTCTTC.

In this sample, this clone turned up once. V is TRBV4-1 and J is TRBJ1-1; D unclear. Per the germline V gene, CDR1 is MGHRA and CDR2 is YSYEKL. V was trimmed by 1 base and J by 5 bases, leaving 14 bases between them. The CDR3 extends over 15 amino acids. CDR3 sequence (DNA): TGCGCCAGCAGCCAAGTTTGGGGTTTCGGGACTGAAGCTTTCTTT. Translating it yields CASSQVWGFGTEAFF.

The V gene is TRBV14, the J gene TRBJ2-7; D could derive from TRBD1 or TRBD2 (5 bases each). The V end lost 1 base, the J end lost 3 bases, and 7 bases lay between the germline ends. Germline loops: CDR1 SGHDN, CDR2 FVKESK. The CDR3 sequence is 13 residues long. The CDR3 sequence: CASSQGDGYEQYF. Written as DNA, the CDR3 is TGTGCCAGCAGCCAAGGGGACGGCTACGAGCAGTACTTC.

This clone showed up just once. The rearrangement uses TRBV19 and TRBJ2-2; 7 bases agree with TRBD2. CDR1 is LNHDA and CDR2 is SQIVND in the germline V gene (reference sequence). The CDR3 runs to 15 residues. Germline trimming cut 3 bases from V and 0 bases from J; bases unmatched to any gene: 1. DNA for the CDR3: TGTGCCAGTAGTATCCTAGCGGCGAACACCGGGGAGCTGTTTTTT. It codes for CASSILAANTGELFF.

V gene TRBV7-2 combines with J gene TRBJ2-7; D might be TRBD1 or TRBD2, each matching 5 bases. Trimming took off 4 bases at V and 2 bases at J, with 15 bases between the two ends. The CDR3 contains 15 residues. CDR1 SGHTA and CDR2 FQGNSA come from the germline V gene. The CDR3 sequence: CASSSPGRWAYEQYF. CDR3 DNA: TGTGCCAGCAGCTCACCGGGACGGTGGGCCTACGAGCAGTACTTC. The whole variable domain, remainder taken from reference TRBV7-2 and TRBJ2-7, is GAGVSQSPSNKVTEKGKDVELRCDPISGHTALYWYRQSLGQGLEFLIYFQGNSAPDKSGLPSDRFSAERTGGSVSTLTIQRTQQEDSAVYLCASSSPGRWAYEQYFGPGTRLTVT.